This T cell receptor beta chain was profiled in a study of blood T cell repertoires in COVID-19. Whole-study context: From the United States, Italy and Spain came samples of acute and convalescent COVID-19. PBMCs, B-cell-depleted T cells, or T cells were the source of the cDNA or gDNA that made up the material.

Germline CDR1 reads SGDLS; CDR2 reads YYNGEE. There are 13 residues in the CDR3. Between the trimmed V and J ends, which lost 0 bases and 1 base, there was a span of 3 bases. Original handling: For nucleated cells, counts were estimated from reference gene primer amplification. Sequenced by immunoSEQ multiplex PCR; TCRdb stores in-frame clones only, minus some. The DNA was the basis for D and trimming; V, J and clone size are from that table. The sample contains some 160,000 clones, around 85% of which appear only once. The chain links TRBV9 to TRBJ2-3; D call uncertain. Specimen: peripheral blood. This clonotype originated in a woman of 80 years or more with COVID-19, enrolled during active disease. CDR3 in DNA: TGTGCCAGCAGCGTAGGCGGCACAGATACGCAGTATTTT. Translated: CASSVGGTDTQYF.